The following is a TCR beta chain sequence with its context. No qualities accompany the bases; no much larger clone lies one base away. From a lookup of the germline V gene, CDR1 and CDR2 are SGDLS and YYNGEE. From cysteine to phenylalanine, the CDR3 is 18 amino acids long. The CDR3 DNA has 54 bases and is translated from base 1. V is trimmed back by 3 bases and J by 4 bases, and the junction contains 11 bases that no gene match accounts for. This entry comes from a study of T cells in tuberculosis (dated by TCRdb to the late 2010s). General notes on the study: To characterize T cells specific for the mycobacterial lipid antigen glucose monomycolate (GMM), the study used CD1B tetramers together with high-throughput TCR immunosequencing.

Beyond this particular receptor, the publication reports: T cells that bind the CD1B-GMM tetramer with low affinity may not have been captured by the stringent sort gate.

TCR-alpha and TCR-beta chains were sequenced unpaired, so chain pairing information was not available. The immunoSEQ multiplex PCR assay was used to generate TCR libraries, with TCR-beta and/or TCR-alpha/delta assays applied to each sample. The amplified TCR libraries were sequenced using the Illumina high-throughput platform. The original pipeline was this. Clustering and dimensionality reduction relied on pairwise TCRdist distances among GMM-specific receptors from T cells that were either sorted ex vivo or expanded in vitro. Sequence motifs defined by gene usage and CDR3 content were tested for enrichment in tetramer-positive versus tetramer-negative populations. This is the immuneACCESS table as TCRdb keeps it, with only in-frame sequences that have V and J called. A part of the clones is gone; compared with another copy, unresolved V genes explain less than half, and the rest is unexplained. Clonal size and the V and J genes are those of that table, whereas D and trimming came from the DNA. This sample is represented by 50,000 or so clones; roughly 87% of them were singletons. The top ten clonotypes cover 21% of the sample.

Thawed, overnight-rested PBMC were stained with GMM-loaded CD1B tetramer, a Live/Dead dye and anti-CD3, then sorted on a FACS Aria II. CD1B tetramers were loaded with C32 glucose monomycolate purified from Rhodococcus equi. Before cryopreservation, the PBMC used for tetramer sorting had been depleted of CD14-expressing monocytes as part of a separate study. From each donor, around 100,000 tetramer-negative cells were also sorted and analyzed side by side with the tetramer-positive cells. Antigen-specific T cells were sorted from a handful of healthy South African adults using GMM-loaded CD1B tetramers.

The chain employs TRBV9 and TRBJ2-6; 9 middle bases align to TRBD1. The sequence was collected from an adult woman with latent tuberculosis. The source material was CD1b-GMM tetramer-negative cells sorted from PBMCs. The sample's cell subset or site label is to be understood as: T cells not binding CD1B-GMM tetramer, sorted from same donor. The nucleotides are TGTGCCAGCAGCGGAGGGACAGGGAAGCAGGCCGGGGCCAACGTCCTGACTTTC. It translates as CASSGGTGKQAGANVLTF.